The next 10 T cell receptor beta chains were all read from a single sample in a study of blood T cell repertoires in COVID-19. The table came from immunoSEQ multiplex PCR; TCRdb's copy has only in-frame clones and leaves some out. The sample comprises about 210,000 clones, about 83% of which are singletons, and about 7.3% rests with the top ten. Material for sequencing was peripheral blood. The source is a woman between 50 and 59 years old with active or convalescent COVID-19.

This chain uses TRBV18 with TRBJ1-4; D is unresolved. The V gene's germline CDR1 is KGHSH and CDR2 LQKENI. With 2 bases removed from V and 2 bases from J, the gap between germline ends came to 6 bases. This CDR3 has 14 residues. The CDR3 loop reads CASSPTRTNEKLFF. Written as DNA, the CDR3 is TGTGCCAGCTCACCAACCAGGACTAATGAAAAACTGTTTTTT.

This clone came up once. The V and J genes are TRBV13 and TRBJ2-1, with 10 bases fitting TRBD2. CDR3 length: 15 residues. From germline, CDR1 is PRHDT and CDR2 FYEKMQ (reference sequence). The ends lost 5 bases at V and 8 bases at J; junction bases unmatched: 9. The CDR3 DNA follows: TGTGCCAGCAGCCCCTGGCCTAGCGGGGGCGATGAGCAGTTCTTC. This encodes CASSPWPSGGDEQFF.

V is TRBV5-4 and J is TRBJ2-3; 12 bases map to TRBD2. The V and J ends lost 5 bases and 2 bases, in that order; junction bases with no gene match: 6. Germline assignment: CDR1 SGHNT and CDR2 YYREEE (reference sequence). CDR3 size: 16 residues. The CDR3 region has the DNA TGTGCCAGCAGACCCAGACTAGCGGGAGTCACAGATACGCAGTATTTT. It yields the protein CASRPRLAGVTDTQYF.

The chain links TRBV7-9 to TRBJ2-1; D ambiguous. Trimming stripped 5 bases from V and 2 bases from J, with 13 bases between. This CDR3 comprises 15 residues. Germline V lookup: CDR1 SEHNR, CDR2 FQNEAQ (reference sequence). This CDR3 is CASSDDKETYNEQFF. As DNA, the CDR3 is TGTGCCAGCAGCGATGACAAGGAAACCTACAATGAGCAGTTCTTC.

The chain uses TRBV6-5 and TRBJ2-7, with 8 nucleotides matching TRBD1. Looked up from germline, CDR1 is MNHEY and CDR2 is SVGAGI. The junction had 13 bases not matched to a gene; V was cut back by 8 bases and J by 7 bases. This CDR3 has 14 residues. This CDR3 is CASFPTGEATEQYF. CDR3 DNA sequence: TGTGCCAGCTTTCCGACAGGGGAGGCGACTGAGCAGTACTTC.

The CDR3 nucleotides read TGTGCCAGCAGGGACTTGGGATATGGCTACACCTTC. This sequence encodes CASRDLGYGYTF. This rearrangement joins TRBV28 to TRBJ1-2, with D uncertain. Germline V gene lookup returns CDR1 MDHEN and CDR2 SYDVKM. The CDR3 totals 12 residues. Trimming pared 6 bases from V and 5 bases from J, leaving 10 bases between.

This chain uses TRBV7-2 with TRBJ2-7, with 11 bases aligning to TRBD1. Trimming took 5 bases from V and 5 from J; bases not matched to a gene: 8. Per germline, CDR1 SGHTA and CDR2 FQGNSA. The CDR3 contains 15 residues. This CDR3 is CASSTRTGGWHEQYF. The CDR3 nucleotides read TGTGCCAGCAGCACCCGGACAGGGGGCTGGCACGAGCAGTACTTC. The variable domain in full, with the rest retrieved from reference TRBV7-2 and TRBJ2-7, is GAGVSQSPSNKVTEKGKDVELRCDPISGHTALYWYRQSLGQGLEFLIYFQGNSAPDKSGLPSDRFSAERTGGSVSTLTIQRTQQEDSAVYLCASSTRTGGWHEQYFGPGTRLTVT.

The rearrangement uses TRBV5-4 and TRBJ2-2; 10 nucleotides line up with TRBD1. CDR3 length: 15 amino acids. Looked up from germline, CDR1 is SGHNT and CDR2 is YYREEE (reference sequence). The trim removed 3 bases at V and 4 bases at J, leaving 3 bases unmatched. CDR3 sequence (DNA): TGTGCCAGCAGCTCGGGACAGGGGCGCACCGGGGAGCTGTTTTTT. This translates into CASSSGQGRTGELFF.

The CDR3 here is CASSDPGVISYEQYV. The CDR3 nucleotides read TGTGCCAGCAGTGACCCGGGGGTGATCTCCTACGAGCAGTACGTC. The rearrangement uses TRBV28 and TRBJ2-7; D perhaps matches TRBD2 (6 bases). The V end lost 5 bases, the J end lost 0 bases, and 14 bases lay between the germline ends. Germline V gene lookup returns CDR1 MDHEN and CDR2 SYDVKM. The CDR3 loop spans 15 amino acids.

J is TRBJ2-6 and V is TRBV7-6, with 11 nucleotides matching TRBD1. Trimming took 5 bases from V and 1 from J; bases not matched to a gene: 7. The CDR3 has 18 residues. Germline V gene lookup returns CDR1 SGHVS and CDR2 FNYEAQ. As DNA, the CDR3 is TGTGCCAGCAGCCCCGACGGACAGGGGGCTTCTGGGGCCAACGTCCTGACTTTC. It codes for CASSPDGQGASGANVLTF.